This T cell receptor (beta chain) was identified during a study of T cells in Graves' hyperthyroidism and ophthalmopathy. It was RNA transcripts that yielded the amplified TCR beta CDR3 regions. When the TCR CDR3 underwent first-round RT-PCR, the HTBI primer set was used. TCRdb re-analysed the multiplex PCR reads in MiXCR, keeping a single row per CDR3 protein. The table includes approximately 610,000 distinct CDR3 sequences, about 15% detected once. This clonotype was seen at least ten times. The junction had 9 bases not matched to a gene; V was cut back by 5 bases and J by 9 bases. CDR3 length equals 15 residues. From germline, CDR1 is MNHEY and CDR2 SVGEGT. The diagnostic basis comprised clinical symptoms, serum thyroxine and TRAb, thyroid ultrasound and orbital computed tomography.

This TCR derives from a woman between 40 and 55 years old with Graves' ophthalmopathy. The sequencing sample was made of blood. The V and J genes are TRBV6-2 or TRBV6-3 and TRBJ2-5; 13 nucleotides agree with TRBD2. The CDR3 nucleotides read TGTGCCAGCAGTCCTGGACTAGCGGGAGTGATGGCCCAGTACTTC. It translates to CASSPGLAGVMAQYF.